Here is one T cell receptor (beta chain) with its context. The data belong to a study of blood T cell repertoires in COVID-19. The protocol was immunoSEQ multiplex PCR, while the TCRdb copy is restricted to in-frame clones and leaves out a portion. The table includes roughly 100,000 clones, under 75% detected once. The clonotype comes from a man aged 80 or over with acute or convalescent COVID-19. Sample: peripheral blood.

CDR3 protein: CASSLAPPYGRAYNEQFF. As DNA, the CDR3 is TGTGCCAGCAGCTTAGCTCCCCCCTACGGGAGGGCTTACAATGAGCAGTTCTTC. The V gene is TRBV7-8, the J gene TRBJ2-1; TRBD2 matches 8 bases. The trim removed 0 bases at V and 4 bases at J, leaving 11 bases unmatched. In germline, CDR1 is SGHVS, CDR2 FQNEAQ. This CDR3 comprises 18 residues.